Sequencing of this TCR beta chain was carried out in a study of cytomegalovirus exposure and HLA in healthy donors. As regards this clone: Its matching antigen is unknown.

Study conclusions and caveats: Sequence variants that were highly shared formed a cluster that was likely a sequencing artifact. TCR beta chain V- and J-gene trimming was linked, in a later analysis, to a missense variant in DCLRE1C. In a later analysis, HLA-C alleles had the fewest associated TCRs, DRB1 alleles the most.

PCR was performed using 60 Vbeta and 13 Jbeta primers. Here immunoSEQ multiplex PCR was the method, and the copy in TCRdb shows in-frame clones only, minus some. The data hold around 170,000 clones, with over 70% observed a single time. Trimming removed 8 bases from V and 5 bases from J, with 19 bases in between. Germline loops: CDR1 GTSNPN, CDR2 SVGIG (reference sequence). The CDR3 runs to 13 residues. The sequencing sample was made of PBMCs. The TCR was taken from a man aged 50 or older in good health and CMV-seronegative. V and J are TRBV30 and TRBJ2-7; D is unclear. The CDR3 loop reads CAARSGASHEQYF. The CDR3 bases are TGTGCCGCCCGATCTGGTGCGTCCCACGAGCAGTACTTC. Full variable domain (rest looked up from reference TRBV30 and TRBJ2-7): SQTIHQWPATLVQPVGSPLSLECTVEGTSNPNLYWYRQAAGRGLQLLFYSVGIGQISSEVPQNLSASRPQDRQFILSSKKLLLSDSGFYLCAARSGASHEQYFGPGTRLTVT.